The rows below give T cell receptor beta chains drawn from one sample of a study of T cell responses to AZD1222 COVID-19 vaccine. Profiling relied on immunoSEQ multiplex PCR, and the TCRdb table lists in-frame clones only, not all of them. The sample lists 250,000 to 300,000 clones, 90% to 95% occurring once. The source material was peripheral blood, sampled 28 days after the second AZD1222 dose. Source of these receptors: an adult who received the AZD1222 COVID-19 vaccine. Each CDR3 is given with its conserved first and last residue. The D gene is left open where the match is weak. Only part of the rows carry a size: once, few, many, or a class if the clone is expanded.

v_call	clone_size	j_call	d_call	cdr3_aa	cdr3_nt
TRBV25-1	-	TRBJ2-2	TRBD2	CASSGIAGGPNTGELFF	TGTGCCAGCAGTGGGATAGCGGGGGGGCCTAACACCGGGGAGCTGTTTTTT
TRBV6-6	-	TRBJ2-7	TRBD2	CASSYWTSGSYEQYF	TGTGCCAGCAGTTACTGGACTAGCGGGAGCTACGAGCAGTACTTC
TRBV12-3/TRBV12-4	-	TRBJ1-1	-	CASSLRGYEAFF	TGTGCCAGCAGCCTCCGGGGCTATGAAGCTTTCTTT
TRBV7-8	-	TRBJ2-2	TRBD2	CASSLLGGSGSDRNTGELFF	TGTGCCAGCAGCTTACTCGGGGGTAGCGGGAGCGATCGAAACACCGGGGAGCTGTTTTTT
TRBV9	-	TRBJ2-3	-	CASSVSERTRTDTQYF	TGTGCCAGCAGCGTAAGTGAGCGGACCCGCACAGATACGCAGTATTTT
TRBV19	-	TRBJ2-1	TRBD2	CASSILAGTVYNEQFF	TGTGCCAGTAGTATTTTAGCGGGAACGGTCTACAATGAGCAGTTCTTC
TRBV28	-	TRBJ1-2	TRBD1	CASSLLPGTGGAYGYTF	TGTGCCAGCAGTCTACTTCCCGGGACAGGGGGCGCCTATGGCTACACCTTC
TRBV10-3	-	TRBJ1-1	-	CAISESRVLGGTEAFF	TGTGCCATCAGTGAGTCGAGGGTCTTAGGAGGGACTGAAGCTTTCTTT
TRBV7-8	-	TRBJ1-5	-	CASSLGGRGNNQPQHF	TGTGCCAGCAGCTTAGGGGGCAGGGGTAACAATCAGCCCCAGCATTTT
TRBV28	-	TRBJ1-2	-	CASSLGTGNYGYTF	TGTGCCAGCAGTCTCGGGACTGGGAACTATGGCTACACCTTC
TRBV27	once	TRBJ1-2	TRBD1	CASSLRTGGNYGYTF	TGTGCCAGCAGTTTAAGGACAGGGGGTAACTATGGCTACACCTTC
TRBV27	-	TRBJ2-1	-	CASSHPRGANYNEQFF	TGTGCCAGCAGCCACCCCCGGGGAGCTAACTACAATGAGCAGTTCTTC
TRBV3-1/TRBV3-2	-	TRBJ1-1	TRBD1	CASSPITGVTEAFF	TGTGCCAGCAGCCCGATAACAGGGGTCACTGAAGCTTTCTTT
TRBV2	-	TRBJ2-7	-	CASSVPIREQYF	TGTGCCAGCAGTGTGCCAATCAGGGAGCAGTACTTC
TRBV6-2/TRBV6-3	-	TRBJ2-5	-	CASSTQRDQETQYF	TGTGCCAGCAGCACCCAAAGGGACCAAGAGACCCAGTACTTC
TRBV5-4	-	TRBJ1-1	-	CASRWGANTEAFF	TGTGCCAGCAGGTGGGGGGCCAACACTGAAGCTTTCTTT